Listed below are T cell receptor beta chains from one sample, sequenced in a study of Ad26.COV2.S vaccination and SARS-CoV-2 variants. Generated by immunoSEQ multiplex PCR, the TCRdb table keeps only in-frame clones and is missing some. The sample lists some 480,000 clones, 87% occurring once. The specimen comprised peripheral blood, sampled in a trial of Ad26.COV2.S vaccine versus placebo. The receptors were gathered from a person aged 18-60 years who received the Ad26.COV2.S COVID-19 vaccine or a placebo. The CDR3 runs from the conserved cysteine through the conserved F or W. The D gene is left open where the match is weak.

cdr3_aa	v_call	j_call	d_call
CASSKFRTGENEQYF	TRBV11-2	TRBJ2-7	TRBD1
CAWKATGLNQPQHF	TRBV30	TRBJ1-5	.
CASSLVSSYNEQFF	TRBV5-1	TRBJ2-1	.
CATSSTRGHGQPQHF	TRBV15	TRBJ1-5	TRBD1
CASSSRPGNTIYF	TRBV12-3/TRBV12-4	TRBJ1-3	.
CASSLSGLAVSSYNEQFF	TRBV5-8	TRBJ2-1	TRBD2
CASSYSAGELFF	TRBV6-5	TRBJ2-2	.
CASSEGGGTNVLTF	TRBV6-1	TRBJ2-6	TRBD2
CASSRGGAAGTDTQYF	TRBV5-4	TRBJ2-3	.
CSVEGGTSGSRYEQFF	TRBV29-1	TRBJ2-1	TRBD2
CATSGWTSGRTDTQYF	TRBV15	TRBJ2-3	TRBD2
CAWSRRGRAGPTQYF	TRBV30	TRBJ2-3	TRBD2
CASSPMGWREGRGTDTQYF	TRBV6-2/TRBV6-3	TRBJ2-3	TRBD2
CASSKLKGQGNTEAFF	TRBV19	TRBJ1-1	TRBD1